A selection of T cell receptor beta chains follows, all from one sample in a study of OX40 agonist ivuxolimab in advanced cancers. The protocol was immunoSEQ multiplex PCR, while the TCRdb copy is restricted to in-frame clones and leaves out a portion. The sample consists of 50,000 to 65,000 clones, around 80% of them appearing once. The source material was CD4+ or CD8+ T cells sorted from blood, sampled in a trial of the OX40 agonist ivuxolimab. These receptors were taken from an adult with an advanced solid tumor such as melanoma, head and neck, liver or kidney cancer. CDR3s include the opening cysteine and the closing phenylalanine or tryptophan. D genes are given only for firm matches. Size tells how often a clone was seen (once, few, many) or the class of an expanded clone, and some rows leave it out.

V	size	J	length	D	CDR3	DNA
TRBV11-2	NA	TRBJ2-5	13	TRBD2	CASSSSSGETQYF	TGTGCCAGCAGCTCATCTAGCGGGGAGACCCAGTACTTC
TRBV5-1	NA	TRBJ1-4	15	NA	CASSLGQSANEKLFF	TGCGCCAGCAGCCTCGGACAGAGCGCTAATGAAAAACTGTTTTTT
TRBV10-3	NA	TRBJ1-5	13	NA	CASIDAGFRAQHF	TGTGCCTCCATCGATGCAGGTTTCAGGGCCCAGCATTTT
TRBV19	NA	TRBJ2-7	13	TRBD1	CASSADRAYEQYF	TGTGCCAGTAGTGCAGACAGGGCCTACGAGCAGTACTTC
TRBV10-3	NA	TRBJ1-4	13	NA	CASSGGSNEKLFF	TGTGCCTCCTCGGGGGGTTCTAATGAAAAACTGTTTTTT
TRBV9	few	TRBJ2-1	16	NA	CASSPDPRGPDNEQFF	TGTGCCAGCAGCCCCGACCCTAGAGGCCCGGACAATGAGCAGTTCTTC
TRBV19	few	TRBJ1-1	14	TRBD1	CASGQGVGNTEAFF	TGTGCCAGCGGACAGGGGGTGGGGAACACTGAAGCTTTCTTT
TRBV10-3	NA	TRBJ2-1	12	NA	CAISESRVEQFF	TGTGCCATCAGTGAGTCGCGGGTCGAGCAGTTCTTC
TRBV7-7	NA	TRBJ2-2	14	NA	CASSRDRYTGELFF	TGTGCTAGCAGCAGGGACCGATACACCGGGGAGCTGTTTTTT
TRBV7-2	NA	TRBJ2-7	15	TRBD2	CASRLAGSVAYEQYF	TGTGCCAGCAGACTAGCGGGGTCTGTTGCCTACGAGCAGTACTTC
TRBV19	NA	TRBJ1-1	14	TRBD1	CASSISGGPTQAFF	TGTGCCAGTAGTATATCAGGGGGCCCAACCCAGGCTTTCTTT
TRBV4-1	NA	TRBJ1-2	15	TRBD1	CASSQGQGSNYGYTF	TGCGCCAGCAGCCAAGGACAGGGGAGCAACTATGGCTACACCTTC
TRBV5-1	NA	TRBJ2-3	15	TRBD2	CASSSVAGGQDTQYF	TGCGCCAGCAGCTCGGTAGCGGGGGGGCAAGATACGCAGTATTTT
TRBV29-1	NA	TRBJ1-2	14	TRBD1	CSVDAQGENYGYTF	TGCAGCGTTGACGCTCAGGGGGAGAACTATGGCTACACCTTC
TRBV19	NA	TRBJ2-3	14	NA	CASTVSGPRDTQYF	TGTGCCAGTACCGTATCGGGACCCAGAGATACGCAGTATTTT
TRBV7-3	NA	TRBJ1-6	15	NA	CASSTGTGTNSPLHF	TGTGCCAGCAGCACCGGGACGGGGACTAATTCACCCCTCCACTTT
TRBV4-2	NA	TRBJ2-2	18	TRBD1	CASSQQAGQGILAGELFF	TGTGCCAGCAGTCAGCAGGCGGGACAGGGGATTTTGGCCGGGGAGCTGTTTTTT
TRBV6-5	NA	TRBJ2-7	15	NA	CASSYGYPSGDEQYF	TGTGCCAGCAGTTACGGGTACCCATCTGGGGACGAGCAGTACTTC
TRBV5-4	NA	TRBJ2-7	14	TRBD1	CASTRQTGAYEQYF	TGTGCCAGCACCCGTCAGACAGGGGCCTACGAGCAGTACTTC
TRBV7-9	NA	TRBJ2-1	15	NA	CASSLRGGRDNEQFF	TGTGCCAGCAGCTTACGAGGGGGGCGAGACAATGAGCAGTTCTTC
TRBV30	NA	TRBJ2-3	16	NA	CAWSVKGRGGADTQYF	TGTGCCTGGAGTGTAAAGGGCAGGGGAGGGGCGGATACGCAGTATTTT
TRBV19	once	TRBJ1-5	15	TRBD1	CASIQGQGNNQPQHF	TGTGCCAGTATCCAGGGACAGGGGAACAATCAGCCCCAGCATTTT
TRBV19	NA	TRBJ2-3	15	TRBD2	CASSMTSGGRDTQYF	TGTGCCAGTAGTATGACTAGCGGGGGCCGGGATACGCAGTATTTT
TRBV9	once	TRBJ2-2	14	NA	CASSGTGDTGELFF	TGTGCCAGCAGCGGTACGGGGGACACCGGGGAGCTGTTTTTT
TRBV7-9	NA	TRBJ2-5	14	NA	CASSRGLASETQYF	TGTGCCAGCAGCCGAGGGCTAGCGAGCGAGACCCAGTACTTC
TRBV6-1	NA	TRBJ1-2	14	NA	CASSGLQGRGGYTF	TGTGCCAGCAGTGGCCTACAGGGTAGAGGGGGCTACACCTTC
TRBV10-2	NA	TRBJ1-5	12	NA	CASSHRDQPQHF	TGCGCCAGCAGTCACAGGGATCAGCCCCAGCATTTT
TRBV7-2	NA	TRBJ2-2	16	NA	CASSPSGAARVGELFF	TGTGCCAGCAGCCCATCGGGGGCCGCGAGGGTCGGGGAGCTGTTTTTT
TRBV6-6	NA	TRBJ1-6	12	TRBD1	CASSRTGSPLHF	TGTGCCAGCAGTAGGACAGGATCACCCCTCCACTTT
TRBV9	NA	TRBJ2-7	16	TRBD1	CASSATPGQGSYEQYF	TGTGCCAGCAGCGCCACTCCGGGACAGGGCTCCTACGAGCAGTACTTC
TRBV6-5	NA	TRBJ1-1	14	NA	CASSYRGLGTEAFF	TGTGCCAGCAGTTACAGAGGCCTGGGCACTGAAGCTTTCTTT
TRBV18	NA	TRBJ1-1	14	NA	CASSPAVLNTEAFF	TGTGCCAGCTCACCAGCGGTACTGAACACTGAAGCTTTCTTT
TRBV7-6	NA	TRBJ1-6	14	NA	CASSLGQSNSPLHF	TGTGCCAGCAGCTTAGGACAGTCTAATTCACCCCTCCACTTT
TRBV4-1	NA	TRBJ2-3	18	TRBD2	CASSHQRAGGGARDTQYF	TGCGCCAGCAGCCACCAACGGGCTGGCGGGGGGGCTCGGGATACGCAGTATTTT
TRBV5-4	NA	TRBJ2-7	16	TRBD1	CASSIGQGAGRYEQYF	TGTGCCAGCAGCATAGGACAGGGGGCCGGACGCTACGAGCAGTACTTC
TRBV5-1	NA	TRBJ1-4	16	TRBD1	CASSLARQGRDEKLFF	TGCGCCAGCAGCTTGGCCCGACAGGGGAGGGATGAAAAACTGTTTTTT
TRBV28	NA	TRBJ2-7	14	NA	CASINQGSSYEQYF	TGTGCCAGCATCAACCAGGGGAGCTCCTACGAGCAGTACTTC
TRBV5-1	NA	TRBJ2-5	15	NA	CASSLLAQTKETQYF	TGCGCCAGCAGCTTGTTAGCCCAGACCAAAGAGACCCAGTACTTC
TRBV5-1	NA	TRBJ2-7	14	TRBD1	CASSLRTGDYEQYF	TGCGCCAGCAGCTTGAGGACAGGAGACTACGAGCAGTACTTC
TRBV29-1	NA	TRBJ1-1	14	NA	CSAFHEYPNTEAFF	TGCAGCGCGTTTCACGAGTATCCAAACACTGAAGCTTTCTTT
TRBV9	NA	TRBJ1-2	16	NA	CASSANSGRARGGYTF	TGTGCCAGCAGCGCCAATTCGGGCAGGGCGCGGGGTGGCTACACCTTC
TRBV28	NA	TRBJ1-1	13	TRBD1	CASSPDRGRKAFF	TGTGCCAGCAGTCCGGACAGGGGCCGAAAAGCTTTCTTT
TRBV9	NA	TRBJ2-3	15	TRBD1	CASSARGRYTDTQYF	TGTGCCAGCAGCGCCAGGGGGCGGTATACAGATACGCAGTATTTT
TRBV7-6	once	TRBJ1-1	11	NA	CATDGNTEAFF	TGTGCCACCGACGGGAACACTGAAGCTTTCTTT
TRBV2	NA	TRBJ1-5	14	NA	CASSAPLTSGPQHF	TGTGCCAGCAGTGCTCCCTTGACTTCGGGGCCCCAGCATTTT
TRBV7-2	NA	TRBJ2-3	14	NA	CASSPPGYTDTQYF	TGTGCCAGCAGTCCTCCGGGATACACAGATACGCAGTATTTT
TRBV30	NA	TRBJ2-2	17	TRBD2	CAFNRLAGGLRTGELFF	TGTGCCTTCAACCGACTAGCGGGGGGGTTAAGAACCGGGGAGCTGTTTTTT
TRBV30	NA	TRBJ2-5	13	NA	CACATQGPETQYF	TGTGCCTGCGCCACGCAGGGGCCAGAGACCCAGTACTTC
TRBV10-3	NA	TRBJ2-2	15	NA	CAIRGRGRNTGELFF	TGTGCCATCAGGGGCAGGGGACGGAACACCGGGGAGCTGTTTTTT
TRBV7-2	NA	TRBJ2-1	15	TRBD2	CASSLGSGGVNEQFF	TGTGCCAGCAGCTTAGGTAGCGGGGGGGTCAATGAGCAGTTCTTC
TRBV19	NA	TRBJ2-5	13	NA	CASSEMGEGTQYF	TGTGCCAGTAGTGAAATGGGGGAAGGGACCCAGTACTTC
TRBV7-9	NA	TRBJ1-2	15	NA	CASSLSTSPYYGYTF	TGTGCCAGCAGCTTATCGACGTCCCCATACTATGGCTACACCTTC